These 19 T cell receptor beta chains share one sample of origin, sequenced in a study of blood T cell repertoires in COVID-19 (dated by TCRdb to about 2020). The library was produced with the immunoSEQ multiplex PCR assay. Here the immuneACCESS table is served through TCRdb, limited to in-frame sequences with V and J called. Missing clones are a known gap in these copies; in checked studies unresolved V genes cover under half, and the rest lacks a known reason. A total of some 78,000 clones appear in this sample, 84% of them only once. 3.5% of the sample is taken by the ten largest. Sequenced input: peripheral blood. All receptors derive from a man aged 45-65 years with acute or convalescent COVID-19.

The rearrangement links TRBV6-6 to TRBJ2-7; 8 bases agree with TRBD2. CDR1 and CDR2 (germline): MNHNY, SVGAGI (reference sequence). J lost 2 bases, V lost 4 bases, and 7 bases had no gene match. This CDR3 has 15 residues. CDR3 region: CASSLAGTPTYEQYF. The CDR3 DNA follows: TGTGCCAGCAGTTTAGCGGGGACACCAACCTACGAGCAGTACTTC.

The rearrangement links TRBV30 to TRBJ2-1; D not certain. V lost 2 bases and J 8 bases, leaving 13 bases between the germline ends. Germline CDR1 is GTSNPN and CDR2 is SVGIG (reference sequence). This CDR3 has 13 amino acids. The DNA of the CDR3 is TGTGCCTGGAGTACCCTTCCCGGAGATGAGCAGTTCTTC. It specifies CAWSTLPGDEQFF.

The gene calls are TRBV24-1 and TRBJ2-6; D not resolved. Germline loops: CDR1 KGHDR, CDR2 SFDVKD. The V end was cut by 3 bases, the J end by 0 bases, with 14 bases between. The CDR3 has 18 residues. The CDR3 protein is CATSDGQVYLSGANVLTF. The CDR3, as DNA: TGTGCCACCAGTGATGGGCAGGTGTATCTCTCTGGGGCCAACGTCCTGACTTTC.

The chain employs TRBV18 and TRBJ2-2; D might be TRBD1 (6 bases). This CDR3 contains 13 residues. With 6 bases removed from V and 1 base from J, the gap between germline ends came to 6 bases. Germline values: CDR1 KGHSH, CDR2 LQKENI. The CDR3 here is CASSDRNTGELFF. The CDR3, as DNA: TGTGCCAGCTCGGACAGGAACACCGGGGAGCTGTTTTTT.

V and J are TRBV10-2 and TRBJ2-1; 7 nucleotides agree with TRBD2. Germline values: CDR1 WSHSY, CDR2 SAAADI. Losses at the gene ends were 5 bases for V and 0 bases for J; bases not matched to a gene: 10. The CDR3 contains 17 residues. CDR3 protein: CASSPLSSGSSYNEQFF. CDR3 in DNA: TGCGCCAGCAGTCCCCTGTCTAGCGGCAGCTCCTACAATGAGCAGTTCTTC.

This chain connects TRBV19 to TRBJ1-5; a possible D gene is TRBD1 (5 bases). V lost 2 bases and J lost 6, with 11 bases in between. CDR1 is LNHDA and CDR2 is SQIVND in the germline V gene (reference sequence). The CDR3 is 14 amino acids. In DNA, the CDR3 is TGTGCCAGTAGTATAAGATCAGGGCTTCAGCCCCAGCATTTT. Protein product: CASSIRSGLQPQHF.

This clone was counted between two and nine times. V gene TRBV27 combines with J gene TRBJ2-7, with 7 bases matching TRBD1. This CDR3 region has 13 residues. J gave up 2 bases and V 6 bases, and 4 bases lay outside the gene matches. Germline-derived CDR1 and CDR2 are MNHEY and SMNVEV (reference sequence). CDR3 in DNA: TGTGCCAGCAGCCTCAGGGGGACCTACGAGCAGTACTTC. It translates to CASSLRGTYEQYF.

CDR3 sequence: CASSEARSYGYTF. CDR3 nucleotides: TGTGCCAGCAGTGAAGCGCGGAGCTATGGCTACACCTTC. The V call is TRBV2, the J call TRBJ1-2, with D uncertain. The V end lost 0 bases, the J end lost 4 bases, and 6 bases lay between the germline ends. Germline CDR1 reads SNHLY; CDR2 reads FYNNEI. CDR3 length: 13 amino acids.

The CDR3 nucleotides are TGTGCCAGCAGCTTAGGAGTGGGCAATCAGCCCCAGCATTTT. Translated, it gives CASSLGVGNQPQHF. The chain has TRBV11-1 and TRBJ1-5, with D uncertain. CDR1 is SGHAT and CDR2 is FQDESV in the germline V gene (reference sequence). V was shortened by 1 base and J by 2 bases, with 6 bases between the two germline ends. CDR3 size: 14 residues. The whole variable domain, remainder taken from reference TRBV11-1 and TRBJ1-5, is EAEVAQSPRYKITEKSQAVAFWCDPISGHATLYWYRQILGQGPELLVQFQDESVVDDSQLPKDRFSAERLKGVDSTLKIQPAELGDSAMYLCASSLGVGNQPQHFGDGTRLSIL.

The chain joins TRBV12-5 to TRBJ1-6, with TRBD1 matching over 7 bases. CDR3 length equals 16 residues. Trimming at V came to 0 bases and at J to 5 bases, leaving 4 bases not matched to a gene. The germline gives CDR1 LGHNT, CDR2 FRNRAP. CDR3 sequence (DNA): TGTGCTAGTGGTTTGGTAGGCCAGGGGGATAATTCACCCCTCCACTTT. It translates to CASGLVGQGDNSPLHF.

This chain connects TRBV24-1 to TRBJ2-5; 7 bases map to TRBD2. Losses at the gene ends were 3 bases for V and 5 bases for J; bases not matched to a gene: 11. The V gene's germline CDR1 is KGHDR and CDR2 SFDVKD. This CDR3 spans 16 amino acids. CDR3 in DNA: TGTGCCACCAGTGATCCTAGCGGAGCCGGGTGGGAGACCCAGTACTTC. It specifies CATSDPSGAGWETQYF.

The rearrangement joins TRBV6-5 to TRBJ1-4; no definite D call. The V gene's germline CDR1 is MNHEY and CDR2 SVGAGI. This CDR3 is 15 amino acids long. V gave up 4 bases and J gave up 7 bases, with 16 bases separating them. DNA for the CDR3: TGTGCCAGCAGTTCAAAGGCTGAGGTCGTTGAAAAACTGTTTTTT. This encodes CASSSKAEVVEKLFF.

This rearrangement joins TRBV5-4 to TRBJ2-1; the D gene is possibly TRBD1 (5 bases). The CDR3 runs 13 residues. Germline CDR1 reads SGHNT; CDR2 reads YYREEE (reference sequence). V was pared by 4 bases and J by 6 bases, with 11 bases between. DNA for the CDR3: TGTGCCAGCAGCCGAGACAGTGGCAATGAGCAGTTCTTC. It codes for CASSRDSGNEQFF. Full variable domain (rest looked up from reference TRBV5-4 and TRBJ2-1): ETGVTQSPTHLIKTRGQQVTLRCSSQSGHNTVSWYQQALGQGPQFIFQYYREEENGRGNFPPRFSGLQFPNYSSELNVNALELDDSALYLCASSRDSGNEQFFGPGTRLTVL.

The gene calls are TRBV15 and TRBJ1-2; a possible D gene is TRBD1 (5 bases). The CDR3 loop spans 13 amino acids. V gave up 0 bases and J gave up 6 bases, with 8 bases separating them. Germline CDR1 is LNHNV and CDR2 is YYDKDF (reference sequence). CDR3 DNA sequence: TGTGCCACCAGCAGAGACTGGGGGGATGGCTACACCTTC. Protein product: CATSRDWGDGYTF. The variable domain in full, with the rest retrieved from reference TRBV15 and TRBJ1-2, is DAMVIQNPRYQVTQFGKPVTLSCSQTLNHNVMYWYQQKSSQAPKLLFHYYDKDFNNEADTPDNFQSRRPNTSFCFLDIRSPGLGDTAMYLCATSRDWGDGYTFGSGTRLTVV.

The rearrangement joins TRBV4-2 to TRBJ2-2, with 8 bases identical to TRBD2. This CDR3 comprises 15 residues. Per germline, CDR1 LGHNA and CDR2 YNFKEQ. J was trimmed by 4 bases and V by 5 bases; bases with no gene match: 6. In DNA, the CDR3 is TGTGCCAGCAGCGAGCTCAGCGGGGGCACCGGGGAGCTGTTTTTT. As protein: CASSELSGGTGELFF.

CDR3 residues: CASSPRQAGGEGYTF. CDR3 coding DNA: TGTGCCAGCAGCCCTAGACAGGCTGGGGGTGAGGGCTACACCTTC. The chain has TRBV11-3 and TRBJ1-2; D may be TRBD1 (6 bases). This CDR3 is 15 amino acids long. The ends were cut back, 5 bases at V and 8 bases at J, with 21 bases in the middle. CDR1 is SGHNT and CDR2 is YENEEA in the germline V gene.

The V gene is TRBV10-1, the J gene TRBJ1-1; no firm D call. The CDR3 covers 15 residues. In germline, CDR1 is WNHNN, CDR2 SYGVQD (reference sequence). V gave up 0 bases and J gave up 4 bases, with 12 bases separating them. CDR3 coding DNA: TGCGCCAGCAGTGAGTCCGGGGAGGGTGGCACTGAAGCTTTCTTT. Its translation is CASSESGEGGTEAFF.

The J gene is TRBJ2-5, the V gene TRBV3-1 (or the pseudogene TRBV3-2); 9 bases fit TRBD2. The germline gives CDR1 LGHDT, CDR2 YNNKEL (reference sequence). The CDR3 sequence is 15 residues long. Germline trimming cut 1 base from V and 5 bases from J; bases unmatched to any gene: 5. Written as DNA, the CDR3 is TGTGCCAGCAGCCAAGTCAGCGGGGGGTGGGAGACCCAGTACTTC. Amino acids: CASSQVSGGWETQYF.

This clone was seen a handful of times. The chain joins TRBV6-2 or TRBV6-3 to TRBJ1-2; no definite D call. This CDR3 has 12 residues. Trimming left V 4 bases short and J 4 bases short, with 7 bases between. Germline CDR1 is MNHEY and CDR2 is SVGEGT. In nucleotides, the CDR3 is TGTGCCAGCAGTTGGGGAGGCTATGGCTACACCTTC. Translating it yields CASSWGGYGYTF.